This T cell receptor beta chain was retrieved from a study of CD8 T cells in ankylosing spondylitis. This clonotype showed up many times. Antigen specificity is unknown. Quantitative 5'-RACE with molecular barcodes was used to make the TCR beta libraries. Each CDR3 protein is one row after TCRdb ran MiXCR on the 5' RACE reads. The sample includes more than 200,000 distinct CDR3 sequences, more than 20% of them seen just once. Findings and caveats of the study: Disease-associated clones were reportedly significantly overrepresented in matched ankylosing spondylitis synovial fluid. Certain motif variants had earlier been reported in reactive arthritis synovial fluid and blood. CD8+ by phenotype, disease-linked clones were relatively rare in peripheral blood.

Between the trimmed V and J ends, which lost 2 bases and 6 bases, there was a span of 9 bases. The CDR3 is 13 residues long. The germline V gene has CDR1 SNHLY and CDR2 FYNNEI. This TCR derives from a male donor with ankylosing spondylitis or in good health (not recorded which). Sequenced material: blood, either unsorted or a sorted T cell fraction (not recorded which). The gene calls are TRBV2 and TRBJ2-3; no clear D. The CDR3 loop is CASSENPRDTQYF. CDR3 in DNA: TGTGCCAGCAGTGAAAACCCGAGGGATACGCAGTATTTT.